This T cell receptor beta chain was sequenced in a study of T cells after yellow fever vaccination. The wider study: Fractions of low cell number were prepared using SMART-Seq v4 Ultra Low Input.

General study results and limits: Post-booster samples contained most primary-vaccination clones (nearly 98% CD4, around 89% CD8). By day 5 rather than day 15, the secondary response had peaked, though it was weaker.

The CDR3 is made up of 11 amino acids. Between the trimmed V and J ends, which lost 10 bases and 2 bases, there was a span of 8 bases. To note about this clonotype: Its specificity is unknown.

TCR cDNA, made by 5'RACE template switching, carried an added universal primer site and UMIs. TCRdb used MiXCR to reprocess the 5' RACE reads, holding one entry per CDR3 protein. The data contain 350,000 or so distinct CDR3 sequences, 7% to 10% of them singletons. The material was PBMCs, obtained about 49 days after the first yellow fever vaccination. The chain is built from TRBV12-3 or TRBV12-4 and TRBJ1-2; D not resolved. The sequence came from a man younger than 35 who received the YFV17D yellow fever vaccine. CDR3 coding DNA: TGTGCCACCCGGCGGAACTATGGCTACACCTTC. Its protein product is CATRRNYGYTF.